Each of the 27 T cell receptor beta chains below was sequenced from the same sample in a study of blood T cell repertoires in COVID-19. TCRdb's table, derived via immunoSEQ multiplex PCR, lists solely in-frame clones and lacks some. The profile covers about 220,000 clones, with 75% to 90% appearing a single time and around 2.2% taken by the ten largest. Sequencing input: peripheral blood. The origin of the receptors is a man aged 25 to 45 who had recovered from COVID-19.

The CDR3 nucleotides read TGTGCCAGCAGCCCCCAGGGAAGTGGCTACACCTTC. As protein: CASSPQGSGYTF. This chain uses TRBV7-2 with TRBJ1-2; D might be TRBD1 (5 bases). V gave up 5 bases and J gave up 7 bases, with 11 bases separating them. CDR1 and CDR2 from the germline V gene are SGHTA and FQGNSA. The CDR3 totals 12 residues.

The chain has TRBV5-6 and TRBJ1-3; TRBD1 matches 7 bases. Germline V gene sequence: CDR1 SGHDT, CDR2 YYEEEE. Trimming at V came to 1 base and at J to 1 base, leaving 8 bases not matched to a gene. The CDR3 totals 17 residues. CDR3 DNA sequence: TGTGCCAGCAGCTTGTTGCCGGGACAGTTTTCTGGAAACACCATATATTTT. Amino acids: CASSLLPGQFSGNTIYF.

This chain links TRBV9 with TRBJ2-3; weak D call: TRBD2 (5 bases). Germline V CDR1 and CDR2: SGDLS, YYNGEE. The ends were cut back, 0 bases at V and 0 bases at J, with 23 bases in the middle. This CDR3 has 20 amino acids. The CDR3 spells CASSVVSSDSVLVSTDTQYF. The CDR3 DNA sequence: TGTGCCAGCAGCGTAGTAAGCTCGGATAGCGTCCTGGTTAGCACAGATACGCAGTATTTT. Full variable domain (remainder filled in from reference TRBV9 and TRBJ2-3): DSGVTQTPKHLITATGQRVTLRCSPRSGDLSVYWYQQSLDQGLQFLIQYYNGEERAKGNILERFSAQQFPDLHSELNLSSLELGDSALYFCASSVVSSDSVLVSTDTQYFGPGTRLTVL.

V is TRBV12-3 or TRBV12-4 and J is TRBJ1-5; D is possibly TRBD1 (5 bases). V was shortened by 5 bases and J by 6 bases, with 11 bases between the two germline ends. This CDR3 spans 13 amino acids. The CDR3 protein is CASSPQGIQPQHF. CDR3 nucleotides: TGTGCCAGCAGTCCTCAGGGAATTCAGCCCCAGCATTTT.

This chain's CDR3 is CASSSAGGPGDYEQYF. CDR3 nucleotides: TGTGCCAGCAGTTCCGCGGGGGGCCCTGGAGACTACGAGCAGTACTTC. The rearrangement links TRBV6-2 or TRBV6-3 to TRBJ2-7; 8 bases match TRBD2. Germline-derived CDR1 and CDR2 are MNHEY and SVGEGT. The CDR3 is 16 residues long. Trimming took 4 bases from V and 3 from J; bases not matched to a gene: 11.

The chain couples TRBV28 to TRBJ2-5; no clear D gene. Germline V lookup: CDR1 MDHEN, CDR2 SYDVKM. The ends were cut back, 6 bases at V and 4 bases at J, with 9 bases in the middle. CDR3 length equals 12 residues. The CDR3 reads CASSLKLETQYF. The CDR3 DNA is TGTGCCAGCAGCCTAAAGCTAGAGACCCAGTACTTC.

The rearrangement joins TRBV18 to TRBJ1-1; 7 bases fit TRBD1. Germline trimming cut 3 bases from V and 4 bases from J; bases unmatched to any gene: 11. The CDR3 spans 16 residues. Germline CDR1 KGHSH, CDR2 LQKENI. The CDR3 protein is CASSPSWRTGITEAFF. The CDR3 DNA sequence: TGTGCCAGCTCACCCTCTTGGCGGACAGGAATCACTGAAGCTTTCTTT.

The V and J genes are TRBV6-2 or TRBV6-3 and TRBJ1-1; D is perhaps TRBD1 (5 bases). CDR1 is MNHEY, CDR2 SVGEGT, per germline. This CDR3 has 15 residues. V was shortened by 5 bases and J by 2 bases, with 15 bases between the two germline ends. CDR3 residues: CASSPAQGGNTEAFF. CDR3 sequence (DNA): TGTGCCAGCAGTCCGGCCCAGGGCGGAAACACTGAAGCTTTCTTT.

The rearrangement joins TRBV2 to TRBJ1-1; possibly TRBD1 for D (5 bases). Trimming removed 4 bases from V and 1 base from J, with 10 bases in between. The CDR3 is 14 amino acids. Germline CDR1 and CDR2: SNHLY and FYNNEI. The DNA of the CDR3 is TGTGCCAGCAGTGCGACAGACTCGAACACTGAAGCTTTCTTT. Its protein product is CASSATDSNTEAFF.

This clone was observed a handful of times. The chain couples TRBV5-1 to TRBJ2-7; 8 nucleotides agree with TRBD2. Germline V gene data show CDR1 as SGHRS and CDR2 as YFSETQ. The CDR3 extends over 13 amino acids. Trimming removed 6 bases from V and 5 bases from J; junction bases left unmatched: 7. CDR3 protein: CASTNGGADEQYF. CDR3 bases: TGCGCCAGCACAAACGGGGGGGCGGACGAGCAGTACTTC.

The V gene is TRBV7-8, the J gene TRBJ2-1, with 10 bases aligning to TRBD2. This CDR3 spans 15 amino acids. With 1 base clipped from V and 9 bases from J, the junction kept 6 bases outside the gene matches. Looked up from germline, CDR1 is SGHVS and CDR2 is FQNEAQ. CDR3 region: CASSLGLAGVGEQFF. The CDR3 region has the DNA TGTGCCAGCAGCTTAGGGCTAGCGGGGGTTGGTGAGCAGTTCTTC.

The chain carries TRBV10-1 and TRBJ2-7; TRBD1 agrees at 7 bases. V gave up 5 bases and J gave up 2 bases; unmatched junction bases: 3. The CDR3 has 13 residues. The germline V gene has CDR1 WNHNN and CDR2 SYGVQD (reference sequence). The CDR3 reads CASSLTGTYEQYF. The CDR3 DNA sequence: TGCGCCAGCAGTTTGACAGGGACCTACGAGCAGTACTTC.

This clone has just a few counts. The chain recombines TRBV19 with TRBJ1-2; 9 bases match TRBD1. The CDR3 has 14 residues. Trimming removed 6 bases from V and 5 bases from J; junction bases left unmatched: 7. Germline assignment: CDR1 LNHDA and CDR2 SQIVND (reference sequence). Here the CDR3 reads CASSVQGAGYGYTF. In DNA form, the CDR3 reads TGTGCCAGTAGCGTACAGGGGGCTGGTTATGGCTACACCTTC. The full variable domain, in which reference TRBV19 and TRBJ1-2 provide the parts outside the CDR3, is DGGITQSPKYLFRKEGQNVTLSCEQNLNHDAMYWYRQDPGQGLRLIYYSQIVNDFQKGDIAEGYSVSREKKESFPLTVTSAQKNPTAFYLCASSVQGAGYGYTFGSGTRLTVV.

The chain uses TRBV18 and TRBJ1-1; D may be TRBD1 (5 bases). Trimming cost V 1 base and J 7 bases, with 10 bases left between them. The CDR3 totals 13 residues. Germline V lookup: CDR1 KGHSH, CDR2 LQKENI. CDR3 in amino acids: CASSPLQGDEAFF. CDR3 DNA: TGTGCCAGCTCACCACTGCAGGGCGATGAAGCTTTCTTT.

The sample holds one count of this clone. This chain uses TRBV7-9 with TRBJ2-5; TRBD1 matches 11 bases. Per the germline V gene, CDR1 is SEHNR and CDR2 is FQNEAQ (reference sequence). This CDR3 region has 15 residues. The junction had 7 bases not matched to a gene; V was cut back by 5 bases and J by 5 bases. The CDR3 loop is CASSTWTGGLETQYF. In nucleotides, the CDR3 is TGTGCCAGCAGCACGTGGACAGGGGGCTTGGAGACCCAGTACTTC.

The chain employs TRBV7-9 and TRBJ1-5; 7 bases match TRBD1. Germline loops: CDR1 SEHNR, CDR2 FQNEAQ (reference sequence). Trimming took 4 bases from V and 0 from J; bases not matched to a gene: 3. The CDR3 is 15 residues long. CDR3 sequence: CASSSGTASNQPQHF. The CDR3 nucleotides read TGTGCCAGCAGCTCCGGGACAGCTAGCAATCAGCCCCAGCATTTT.

The V and J genes are TRBV4-1 and TRBJ2-7; D possibly corresponds to TRBD1 (7 bases). CDR1 and CDR2 from the germline V gene are MGHRA and YSYEKL. CDR3 length: 18 residues. The germline V and J ends were trimmed by 0 bases and 2 bases, with 20 bases remaining between them. CDR3 nucleotide sequence: TGCGCCAGCAGCCAAGATGGGGGGTATAGACAGGGACCCTACGAGCAGTACTTC. It codes for CASSQDGGYRQGPYEQYF.

The CDR3 here is CASGIQGDGEQFF. CDR3 nucleotide sequence: TGCGCCAGCGGGATTCAGGGGGATGGGGAGCAGTTCTTC. The chain recombines TRBV10-2 with TRBJ2-1; 7 bases match TRBD1. There are 13 residues in the CDR3. Germline CDR1 and CDR2: WSHSY and SAAADI. The V gene end was trimmed by 8 bases and the J gene end by 10 bases; junction bases not matched to a gene: 11.

This clone was recorded once. The J gene is TRBJ2-3, the V gene TRBV4-3, with 8 positions matching TRBD1. The J segment lost 3 bases and the V segment lost 2 bases, leaving 7 bases of the junction unmatched. Per germline, CDR1 LGHNA and CDR2 YSLEER. The CDR3 sequence is 16 residues long. The CDR3 sequence is CASSQPAGGGTDTQYF. Written as DNA, the CDR3 is TGCGCCAGCAGCCAACCTGCAGGGGGCGGGACAGATACGCAGTATTTT.

The gene calls are TRBV30 and TRBJ1-1; 8 bases fit TRBD1. The V segment lost 0 bases and the J segment 5 bases; nucleotides outside the gene matches: 8. CDR1 is GTSNPN, CDR2 SVGIG, per germline (reference sequence). CDR3 length: 15 amino acids. The CDR3 DNA follows: TGTGCCTGGAGTGTACGCGTCAGGGGGCTGACTGAAGCTTTCTTT. It encodes CAWSVRVRGLTEAFF. Together with reference TRBV30 and TRBJ1-1, the CDR3 gives the full variable domain: SQTIHQWPATLVQPVGSPLSLECTVEGTSNPNLYWYRQAAGRGLQLLFYSVGIGQISSEVPQNLSASRPQDRQFILSSKKLLLSDSGFYLCAWSVRVRGLTEAFFGQGTRLTVV.

The rearrangement joins TRBV19 to TRBJ1-5, with TRBD1 as a possible D gene (5 bases). The germline V gene has CDR1 LNHDA and CDR2 SQIVND (reference sequence). The CDR3 is 15 residues long. V was trimmed by 7 bases and J by 7 bases, leaving 20 bases between them. CDR3 sequence reads: CASTLRLDTYQPQHF. CDR3 in DNA: TGTGCCAGTACCCTCCGACTGGACACTTACCAGCCCCAGCATTTT.

This clone was recorded at least ten times. This rearrangement joins TRBV7-2 to TRBJ2-3; D is uncertain. V was shortened by 5 bases and J by 2 bases, with 14 bases between the two germline ends. Germline V gives CDR1 SGHTA, CDR2 FQGNSA. The CDR3 is made up of 15 amino acids. CDR3 protein: CASSLSSLPTDTQYF. The CDR3 DNA follows: TGTGCCAGCAGCCTCAGTAGCCTTCCCACAGATACGCAGTATTTT.

The genes are TRBV2 and TRBJ1-2; D possibly corresponds to TRBD1 (5 bases). CDR1 SNHLY and CDR2 FYNNEI come from the germline V gene. Trimming took off 7 bases at V and 8 bases at J, with 11 bases between the two ends. The CDR3 has 11 residues. CDR3 sequence reads: CASTRWGGYTF. CDR3 nucleotide sequence: TGTGCCAGCACCCGATGGGGCGGCTACACCTTC.

The CDR3 bases are TGTGCCAGCAGCTTGGGGGAGGTCACTGAAGCTTTCTTT. This encodes CASSLGEVTEAFF. V is TRBV7-9 and J is TRBJ1-1, with D possibly TRBD1 on 5 matching bases. Per germline, CDR1 SEHNR and CDR2 FQNEAQ (reference sequence). V was trimmed by 3 bases and J by 4 bases, leaving 9 bases between them. The CDR3 is 13 residues long.

The CDR3 here is CASSEGVYGYTF. The CDR3 bases are TGTGCCAGCAGCGAAGGAGTTTATGGCTACACCTTC. The rearrangement joins TRBV7-2 to TRBJ1-2, with D hard to call. With 5 bases removed from V and 5 bases from J, the gap between germline ends came to 9 bases. From germline, CDR1 is SGHTA and CDR2 FQGNSA. This CDR3 spans 12 amino acids.

The genes are TRBV27 and TRBJ1-2; D possibly corresponds to TRBD1 (5 bases). Germline assignment: CDR1 MNHEY and CDR2 SMNVEV (reference sequence). Trimming stripped 5 bases from V and 2 bases from J, with 18 bases between. This CDR3 contains 16 residues. CDR3 in DNA: TGTGCCAGCAGTCATTTTCGGCCAAGGGGAAACTATGGCTACACCTTC. It is translated as CASSHFRPRGNYGYTF.

This clone was found once. V usage is TRBV18 and J usage is TRBJ2-5, with D unclear. V was trimmed by 3 bases and J by 1 base, leaving 6 bases between them. This CDR3 contains 13 residues. Germline V lookup: CDR1 KGHSH, CDR2 LQKENI. The CDR3 loop is CASSPSVQETQYF. The CDR3 region has the DNA TGTGCCAGCTCACCCTCGGTCCAAGAGACCCAGTACTTC.